These 6 T cell receptor beta chains share one sample of origin, sequenced in a study of blood T cell repertoires in COVID-19. Repertoires were generated with immunoSEQ multiplex PCR, while TCRdb's copy carries only in-frame clones and drops some. The data hold tens of thousands of clones, with about 90% observed a single time. Sequenced sample: peripheral blood. All receptors derive from a young man with COVID-19, enrolled during active disease.

CDR3: CASSTSGTGSYEQYF. CDR3 DNA sequence: TGCGCCAGCAGCACATCCGGGACAGGGTCCTACGAGCAGTACTTC. V usage is TRBV5-1 and J usage is TRBJ2-7; 9 nucleotides line up with TRBD1. V was pared by 4 bases and J by 1 base, with 6 bases of the junction left unmatched. Per germline, CDR1 SGHRS and CDR2 YFSETQ. The CDR3 sequence is 15 residues long. Complete variable domain (other parts from reference TRBV5-1 and TRBJ2-7): KAGVTQTPRYLIKTRGQQVTLSCSPISGHRSVSWYQQTPGQGLQFLFEYFSETQRNKGNFPGRFSGRQFSNSRSEMNVSTLELGDSALYLCASSTSGTGSYEQYFGPGTRLTVT.

The chain combines TRBV5-8 with TRBJ1-5; the match to TRBD1 covers 10 bases. The V gene end was trimmed by 4 bases and the J gene end by 6 bases; junction bases not matched to a gene: 7. The CDR3 length is 15 residues. Germline CDR1 and CDR2: SGHTS and YDEGEE. CDR3 region: CASSHGTGDSQPQHF. The CDR3 DNA follows: TGTGCCAGCAGCCATGGGACAGGGGATTCTCAGCCCCAGCATTTT. Using reference TRBV5-8 and TRBJ1-5 for the parts outside the CDR3, the full variable domain is EAGVTQSPTHLIKTRGQQATLRCSPISGHTSVYWYQQALGLGLQFLLWYDEGEERNRGNFPPRFSGRQFPNYSSELNVNALELEDSALYLCASSHGTGDSQPQHFGDGTRLSIL.

The rearrangement links TRBV27 to TRBJ2-7; 8 nucleotides match TRBD1. Germline CDR1 MNHEY, CDR2 SMNVEV (reference sequence). V dropped 3 bases and J dropped 1; count of bases not matched to a gene: 5. CDR3 length equals 15 residues. The CDR3 reads CASSFRGQVSYEQYF. CDR3 nucleotide sequence: TGTGCCAGCAGTTTTCGGGGACAGGTTTCCTACGAGCAGTACTTC.

The chain is built from TRBV19 and TRBJ2-3; TRBD2 agrees at 7 bases. J gave up 3 bases and V 3 bases, and 3 bases lay outside the gene matches. Germline loops: CDR1 LNHDA, CDR2 SQIVND (reference sequence). CDR3 length: 14 residues. Written as DNA, the CDR3 is TGTGCCAGTAGTATGACTAGCAGGACAGATACGCAGTATTTT. Amino acid sequence: CASSMTSRTDTQYF.

This chain links TRBV10-3 with TRBJ1-2; 9 nucleotides line up with TRBD1. The V and J ends lost 0 bases and 8 bases, in that order; junction bases with no gene match: 10. The CDR3 runs 16 residues. Germline values: CDR1 ENHRY, CDR2 SYGVKD. The CDR3 reads CAISESAPGTGRGYTF. The CDR3 DNA is TGTGCCATCAGTGAGTCTGCACCCGGGACAGGGCGCGGCTACACCTTC.

The chain links TRBV14 to TRBJ2-7; 9 bases map to TRBD1. Germline CDR1 is SGHDN and CDR2 is FVKESK. V gave up 0 bases and J gave up 5 bases; unmatched junction bases: 8. The CDR3 loop spans 16 amino acids. CDR3: CASSQDFGTGYHEQYF. Here the CDR3 DNA reads TGTGCCAGCAGCCAAGATTTCGGGACAGGGTACCACGAGCAGTACTTC.